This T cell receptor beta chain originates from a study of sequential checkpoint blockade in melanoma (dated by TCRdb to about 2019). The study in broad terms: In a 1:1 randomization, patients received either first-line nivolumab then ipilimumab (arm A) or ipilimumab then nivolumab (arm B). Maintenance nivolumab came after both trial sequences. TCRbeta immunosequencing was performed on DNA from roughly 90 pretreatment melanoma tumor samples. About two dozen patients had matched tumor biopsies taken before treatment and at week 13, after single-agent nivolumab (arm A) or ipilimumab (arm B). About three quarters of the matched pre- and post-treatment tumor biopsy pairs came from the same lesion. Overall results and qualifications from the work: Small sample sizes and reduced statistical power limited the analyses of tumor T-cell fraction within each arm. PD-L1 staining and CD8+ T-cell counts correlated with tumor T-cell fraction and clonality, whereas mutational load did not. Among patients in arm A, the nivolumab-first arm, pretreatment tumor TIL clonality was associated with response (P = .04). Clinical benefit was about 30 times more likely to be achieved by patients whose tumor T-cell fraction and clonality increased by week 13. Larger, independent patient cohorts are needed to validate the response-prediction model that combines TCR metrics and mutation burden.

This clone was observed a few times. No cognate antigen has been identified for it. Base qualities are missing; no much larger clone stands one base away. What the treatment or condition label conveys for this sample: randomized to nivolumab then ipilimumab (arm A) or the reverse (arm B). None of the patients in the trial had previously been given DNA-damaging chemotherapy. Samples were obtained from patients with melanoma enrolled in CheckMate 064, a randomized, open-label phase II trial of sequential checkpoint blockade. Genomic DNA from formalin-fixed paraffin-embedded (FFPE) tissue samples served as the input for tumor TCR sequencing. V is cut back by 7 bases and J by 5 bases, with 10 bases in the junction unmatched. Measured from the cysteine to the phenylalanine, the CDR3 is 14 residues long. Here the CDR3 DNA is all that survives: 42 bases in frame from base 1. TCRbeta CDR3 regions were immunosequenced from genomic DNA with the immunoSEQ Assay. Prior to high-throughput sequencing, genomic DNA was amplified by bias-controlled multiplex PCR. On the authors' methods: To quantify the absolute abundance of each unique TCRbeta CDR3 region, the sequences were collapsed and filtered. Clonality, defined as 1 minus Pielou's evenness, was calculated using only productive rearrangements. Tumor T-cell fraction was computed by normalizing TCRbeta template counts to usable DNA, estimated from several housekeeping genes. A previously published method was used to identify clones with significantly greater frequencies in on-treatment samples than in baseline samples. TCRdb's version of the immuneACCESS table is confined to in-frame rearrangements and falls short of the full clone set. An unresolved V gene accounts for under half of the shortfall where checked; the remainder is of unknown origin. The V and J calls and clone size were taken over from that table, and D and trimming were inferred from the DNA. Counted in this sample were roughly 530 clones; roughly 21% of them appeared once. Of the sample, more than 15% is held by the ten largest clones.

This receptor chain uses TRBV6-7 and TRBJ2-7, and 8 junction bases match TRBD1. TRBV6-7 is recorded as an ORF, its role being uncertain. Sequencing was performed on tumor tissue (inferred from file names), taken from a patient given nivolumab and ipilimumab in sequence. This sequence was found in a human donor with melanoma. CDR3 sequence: CASTPDRGRDEQYF. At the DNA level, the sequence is TGTGCCAGCACCCCCGACAGGGGCCGGGACGAGCAGTACTTC.